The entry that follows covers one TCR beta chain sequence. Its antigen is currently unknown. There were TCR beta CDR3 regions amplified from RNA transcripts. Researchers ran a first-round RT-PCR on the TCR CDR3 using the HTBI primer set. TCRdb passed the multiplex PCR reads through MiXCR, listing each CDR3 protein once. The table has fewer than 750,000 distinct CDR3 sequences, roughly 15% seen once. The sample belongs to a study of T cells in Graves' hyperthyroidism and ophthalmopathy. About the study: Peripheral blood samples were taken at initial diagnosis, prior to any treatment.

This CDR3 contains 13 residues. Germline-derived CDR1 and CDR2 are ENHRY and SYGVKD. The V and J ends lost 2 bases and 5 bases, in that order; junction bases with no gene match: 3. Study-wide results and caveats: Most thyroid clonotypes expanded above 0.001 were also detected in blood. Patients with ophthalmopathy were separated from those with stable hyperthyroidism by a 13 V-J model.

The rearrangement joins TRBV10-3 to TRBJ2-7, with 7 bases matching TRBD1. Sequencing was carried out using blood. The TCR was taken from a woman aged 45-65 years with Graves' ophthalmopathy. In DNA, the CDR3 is TGTGCCATCAGTGAGCGACAGGGAGACGAGCAGTACTTC. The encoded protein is CAISERQGDEQYF.